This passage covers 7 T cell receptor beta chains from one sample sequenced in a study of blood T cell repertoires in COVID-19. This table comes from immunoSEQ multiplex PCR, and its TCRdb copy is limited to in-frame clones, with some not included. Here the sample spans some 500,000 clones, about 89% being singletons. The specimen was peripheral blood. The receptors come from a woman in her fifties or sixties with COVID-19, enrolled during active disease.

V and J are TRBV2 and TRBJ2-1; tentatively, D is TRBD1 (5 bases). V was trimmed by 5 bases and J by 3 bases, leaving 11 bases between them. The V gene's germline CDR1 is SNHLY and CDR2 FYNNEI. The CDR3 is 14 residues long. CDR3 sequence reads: CASSRGPLYNEQFF. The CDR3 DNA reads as TGTGCCAGCAGTAGGGGTCCCCTCTACAATGAGCAGTTCTTC.

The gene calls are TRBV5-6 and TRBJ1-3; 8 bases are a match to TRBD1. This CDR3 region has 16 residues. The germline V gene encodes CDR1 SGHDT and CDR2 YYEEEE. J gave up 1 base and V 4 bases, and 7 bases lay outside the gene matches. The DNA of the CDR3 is TGTGCCAGCAGCGCCGACAGGGGAAGTTCTGGAAACACCATATATTTT. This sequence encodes CASSADRGSSGNTIYF.

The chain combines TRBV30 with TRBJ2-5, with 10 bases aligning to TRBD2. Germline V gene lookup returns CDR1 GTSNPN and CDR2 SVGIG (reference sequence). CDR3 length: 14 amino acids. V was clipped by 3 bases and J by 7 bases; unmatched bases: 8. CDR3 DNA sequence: TGTGCCTGGAGGTCAATCGTAGCGGGGGGGACCCAGTACTTC. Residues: CAWRSIVAGGTQYF.

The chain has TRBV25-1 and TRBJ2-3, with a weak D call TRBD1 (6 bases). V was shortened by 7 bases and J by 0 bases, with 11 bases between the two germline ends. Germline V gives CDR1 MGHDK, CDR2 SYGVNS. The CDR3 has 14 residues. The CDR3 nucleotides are TGTGCCAGCACACGGACAGAAAGCACAGATACGCAGTATTTT. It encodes CASTRTESTDTQYF.

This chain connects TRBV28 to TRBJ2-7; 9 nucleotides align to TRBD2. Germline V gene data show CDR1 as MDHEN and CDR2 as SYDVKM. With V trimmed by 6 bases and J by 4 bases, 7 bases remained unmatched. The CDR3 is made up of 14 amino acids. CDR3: CASSIAGDRYEQYF. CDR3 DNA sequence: TGTGCCAGCAGCATAGCGGGGGACCGGTACGAGCAGTACTTC.

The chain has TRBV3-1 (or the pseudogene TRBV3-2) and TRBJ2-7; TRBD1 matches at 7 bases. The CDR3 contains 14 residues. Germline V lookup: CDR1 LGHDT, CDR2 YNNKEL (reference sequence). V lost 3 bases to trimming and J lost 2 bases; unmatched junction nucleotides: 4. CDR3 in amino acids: CASSHWDSAYEQYF. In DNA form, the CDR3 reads TGTGCCAGCAGCCATTGGGACAGTGCCTACGAGCAGTACTTC.

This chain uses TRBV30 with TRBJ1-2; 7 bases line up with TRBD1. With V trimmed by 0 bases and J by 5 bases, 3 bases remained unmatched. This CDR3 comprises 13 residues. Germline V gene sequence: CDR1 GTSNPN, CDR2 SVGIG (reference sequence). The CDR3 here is CAWSVAGGYGYTF. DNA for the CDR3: TGTGCCTGGAGTGTGGCAGGGGGTTATGGCTACACCTTC.